Listed below are T cell receptor beta chains from one sample, sequenced in a study of T-cell memory formation after mild COVID-19. TCRdb re-called the 5' RACE reads through MiXCR, storing one row per CDR3 protein. The table has hundreds of thousands of distinct CDR3 sequences, 15% to 20% seen once; the top ten hold around 21%. Sequenced material: PBMCs or a T cell subset sorted from them (not recorded which). The receptors were sampled from a man aged 18 to 29 who had mild COVID-19 (a few samples of this study predate the infection). Cell type and time point are not known. The CDR3 runs from the conserved cysteine through the conserved F or W. The D gene is left open where the match is weak. Clone size is shown for a subset of rows, as once, few, many or a class of expanded clone.

d_gene,abundance,j_gene,v_gene,CDR3nt,CDR3aa
.,few,TRBJ1-4,TRBV4-3,TGCGCCAGCAGCCAAGATTTTAGCAGAATTGCAACTAATGAAAAACTGTTTTTT,CASSQDFSRIATNEKLFF
.,few,TRBJ1-1,TRBV7-9,TGTGCCAGCAGCTCCCAGGCGGGCAGCCAGAACACTGAAGCTTTCTTT,CASSSQAGSQNTEAFF
TRBD1,few,TRBJ1-2,TRBV4-1,TGCGCCAGCAGCCAGCCGGGACAGGGGGCATATGGCTACACCTTC,CASSQPGQGAYGYTF
TRBD1,.,TRBJ1-2,TRBV24-1,TGTGCCACCAGTGGCAAAGCCTGGGACAGGGGCTTAGATGGCTACACCTTC,CATSGKAWDRGLDGYTF
TRBD2,many,TRBJ2-1,TRBV29-1,TGCAGCGTTTTTCGGACTAGCGGGGGGTCCCACAATGAGCAGTTCTTC,CSVFRTSGGSHNEQFF
.,few,TRBJ2-3,TRBV6-1,TGTGCCAGCAGTGAGGTATTAGATACGCAGTATTTT,CASSEVLDTQYF
.,few,TRBJ1-2,TRBV12-3/TRBV12-4,TGTGCCAGCAGGGTCTCCCCTGGGGGGGGCTACACCTTC,CASRVSPGGGYTF
TRBD2,.,TRBJ2-3,TRBV29-1,TGCACAGGACTAGCCTCGGGCACAGATACGCAGTATTTT,CTGLASGTDTQYF
TRBD2,.,TRBJ2-3,TRBV10-3,TGTGCCATCCGAGGACTAGGGCCCGATACGCAGTATTTT,CAIRGLGPDTQYF
.,.,TRBJ1-4,TRBV4-1,TGCGCCAGCAGCCAATCGGGACTCCGGGGCGAAAAACTGTTTTTT,CASSQSGLRGEKLFF
TRBD1,.,TRBJ1-6,TRBV20-1,TGCAGTGCTAGACCTGGAACAGGGGGTTCACCCCTCCACTTT,CSARPGTGGSPLHF
TRBD1,few,TRBJ2-3,TRBV5-1,TGCGCCAGCGCGACAGGGGGCCCCACAGATACGCAGTATTTT,CASATGGPTDTQYF
.,.,TRBJ2-7,TRBV29-1,TGCAGCGTTCTTCCCGTCCCGGGCGAGCAGTACTTC,CSVLPVPGEQYF
TRBD1,.,TRBJ1-6,TRBV5-1,TGCGCCAGCAGCGCGACACAGGGGAGAAATTCACCCCTCCACTTT,CASSATQGRNSPLHF
TRBD2,once,TRBJ2-7,TRBV5-1,TGCGCCAGCAGCTTCCACGGGGGGGGAAACTACGAGCAGTACTTC,CASSFHGGGNYEQYF
.,.,TRBJ2-6,TRBV4-3,TGCGCCAGCAGCCAAGGAGGTGGGGCCAACGTCCTGACTTTC,CASSQGGGANVLTF
TRBD2,many,TRBJ2-5,TRBV5-1,TGCGCCAGCAGCTTCACGGGACTAGAGGCCGAGACCCAGTACTTC,CASSFTGLEAETQYF
TRBD2,few,TRBJ2-5,TRBV4-3,TGCGCCAGCAGCCAAGAGCGGACTAGCGGAGTTGAGACCCAGTACTTC,CASSQERTSGVETQYF
.,few,TRBJ2-2,TRBV7-8,TGTGCCAGCAGCCCCGGCGGATACACCGGGGAGCTGTTTTTT,CASSPGGYTGELFF
.,few,TRBJ1-5,TRBV6-5,TGTGCCAGCAGTTACTCGAATACAAATCAGCCCCAGCATTTT,CASSYSNTNQPQHF
.,few,TRBJ1-6,TRBV6-5,TGTGCCAGCTCCCGAGCGATAGATTGTTCACCCCTCCACTTT,CASSRAIDCSPLHF
TRBD1,few,TRBJ2-7,TRBV5-4,TGTGCCAGCAGTTCCAGACAGGGAGCTCACCACGAGCAGTACTTC,CASSSRQGAHHEQYF
.,.,TRBJ2-7,TRBV11-1,TGTGCCAGCAGGAGGACAGACGATGCCTACGAGCAGTACTTC,CASRRTDDAYEQYF
.,.,TRBJ2-2,TRBV7-9,TGTGCCAGCAGCCCGGGGGCAGTCACCGGGGAGCTGTTTTTT,CASSPGAVTGELFF
.,.,TRBJ2-5,TRBV19,TGTGCCAGTACCGAGCAGGGGGGAGAGACCCAGTACTTC,CASTEQGGETQYF
.,.,TRBJ2-1,TRBV3-1,TGTGCCAGCAGCCAAGAGAGCCAGGGGAACTACAATGAGCAGTTCTTC,CASSQESQGNYNEQFF
.,many,TRBJ2-5,TRBV11-2,TGTGCCAGCAGCTTAGACGCTGGGCCTAGTAAGACCCAGTACTTC,CASSLDAGPSKTQYF
TRBD1,.,TRBJ1-4,TRBV12-5,TGTGCTGGGATCCCGGGACAGGGGAATGAAAAACTGTTTTTT,CAGIPGQGNEKLFF
TRBD1,few,TRBJ1-2,TRBV4-3,TGCGCCAGCAGCCAGGGGACCGGGACAGCCTTCTATGGCTACACCTTC,CASSQGTGTAFYGYTF
.,.,TRBJ2-1,TRBV5-1,TGCGCCAGCAGCTCCGGTCATTTGGACCCCCGGCGCAATGAGCAGTTCTTC,CASSSGHLDPRRNEQFF
.,few,TRBJ1-5,TRBV7-6,TGTGCCAGCAGCTCCTTCGGGGGGGCGAGCAATCAGCCCCAGCATTTT,CASSSFGGASNQPQHF
.,few,TRBJ1-1,TRBV6-6,TGTGCCGGCCGGGTCGCCGGAGCCGAAGCTTTCTTT,CAGRVAGAEAFF
TRBD2,.,TRBJ2-1,TRBV9,TGTGCCAGCAGCGTTCTCGGGTTAGCGGGGGGGTACAATGAGCAGTTCTTC,CASSVLGLAGGYNEQFF
.,.,TRBJ1-2,TRBV5-6,TGTGCCAGCAGAAACGCAGGGTACTACACCTTC,CASRNAGYYTF
.,few,TRBJ2-1,TRBV12-3/TRBV12-4,TGTGCCAGCAGTTCGGTATCCGGGGGAAGGGATGAGCAGTTCTTC,CASSSVSGGRDEQFF
.,.,TRBJ2-5,TRBV7-3,TGTGCCAGCAGCTACCGGGCGGGGCCTCAAGAGACCCAGTACTTC,CASSYRAGPQETQYF
.,.,TRBJ1-1,TRBV24-1,TGTGCCACCAGTGATTCCGGACGTACGAACACTGAAGCTTTCTTT,CATSDSGRTNTEAFF
.,.,TRBJ1-4,TRBV7-9,TGTGCCAGCAGCTTAAACAGGGTGTTCGGAACAACTAATGAAAAACTGTTTTTT,CASSLNRVFGTTNEKLFF
.,.,TRBJ2-3,TRBV7-9,TGTGCCAGCAGCCCGCGGGACAGAAGTAGCACAGATACGCAGTATTTT,CASSPRDRSSTDTQYF
TRBD2,.,TRBJ2-5,TRBV3-1,TGTGCCAGCAGCCAAGAAATAGCGGGGTCGATTCAAGAGACCCAGTACTTC,CASSQEIAGSIQETQYF
.,few,TRBJ1-1,TRBV9,TGTGCCAGCAGCCCACAAATCAAGGACACTGAAGCTTTCTTT,CASSPQIKDTEAFF
TRBD1,many,TRBJ2-5,TRBV20-1,TGCAGTGCTTCTTCCCGAGGGGGCAAAGAGACCCAGTACTTC,CSASSRGGKETQYF
.,few,TRBJ2-3,TRBV10-3,TGTGCCATCACCGAGCCTAGCACAGATACGCAGTATTTT,CAITEPSTDTQYF
.,many,TRBJ2-2,TRBV12-3/TRBV12-4,TGTGCCAGCAGTTACGGTACCGGGGAGCTGTTTTTT,CASSYGTGELFF
.,.,TRBJ1-1,TRBV3-1,TGTGCCAGCAGCCAAGATTTAAAGGATTTCAGGGCTGAAGCTTTCTTT,CASSQDLKDFRAEAFF
.,few,TRBJ2-3,TRBV29-1,TGCAGCGTTGGAGTGCAGCGGGCGGATACGCAGTATTTT,CSVGVQRADTQYF
.,few,TRBJ1-4,TRBV20-1,TGCAGTGCCCATCATTATGAAAAACTGTTTTTT,CSAHHYEKLFF
.,.,TRBJ1-3,TRBV2,TGTGCCAGCAGTCTCCTGGATAGGGAGAACACCATATATTTT,CASSLLDRENTIYF
.,few,TRBJ1-6,TRBV29-1,TGCAGCGTGGGGGACGGAACCGATTCACCCCTCCACTTT,CSVGDGTDSPLHF
.,few,TRBJ1-5,TRBV19,TGTGCCAGTAGTACAAAGATCGCCTATAGCAATCAGCCCCAGCATTTT,CASSTKIAYSNQPQHF
TRBD1,few,TRBJ2-3,TRBV25-1,TGTGCCAGCAGTAATACCGGGACAGGTAAAACAGATACGCAGTATTTT,CASSNTGTGKTDTQYF
.,few,TRBJ1-3,TRBV9,TGTGCCAGCAGCGTAGATGACCGCCGGGACACCATATATTTT,CASSVDDRRDTIYF
.,few,TRBJ2-2,TRBV4-3,TGCGCCAGCAGCCAAGAATCGGGCACAGCAGGGGCCGGGGAGCTGTTTTTT,CASSQESGTAGAGELFF